This T cell receptor beta chain was sequenced during a study of preoperative IRX-2 immunotherapy in early breast cancer (dated by TCRdb to the late 2010s). Worth noting for this clone: The specificity of this receptor is unknown. No base quality values were provided; no much bigger clone lies one nucleotide off.

V is trimmed back by 2 bases and J by 1 base, and the junction contains 2 bases that no gene match accounts for. The germline V gene gives CDR1 as SGDLS and CDR2 as YYNGEE. The CDR3 spans 14 residues, from the cysteine through the phenylalanine. Only CDR3 DNA is held: 42 bases, read in frame from base 1. What the treatment or condition label conveys for this sample: preoperative locoregional IRX-2 cytokine immunotherapy. The samples were obtained from a phase Ib study in which preoperative, locoregional IRX-2 cytokine immunotherapy intended to prime immune responses was tested. Donors were patients with early-stage breast cancer who received IRX-2 before surgery. Receptors were amplified or captured by the immunoSEQ multiplex PCR assay. TCRdb's version of the immuneACCESS table is confined to in-frame rearrangements and falls short of the full clone set. An unresolved V gene accounts for under half of the shortfall where checked; the remainder is of unknown origin. The table for this sample lists roughly 62,000 clones; approximately 95% of them were counted only once. The ten largest clones take up around 1.5% of the sample.

The sequence joins TRBV9 to TRBJ1-2; TRBD1 fits 7 bases in the junction. The source is a human donor with breast cancer. This specimen was acquired from a patient treated with IRX-2 immunotherapy. CDR3 sequence: CASSVGTVNYGYTF. The DNA sequence is TGTGCCAGCAGCGTTGGGACAGTTAACTATGGCTACACCTTC.